Each of the 30 T cell receptor beta chains below was sequenced from the same sample in a study of technical replicates of blood from a handful of donors. The table came from immunoSEQ multiplex PCR; TCRdb's copy has only in-frame clones and leaves some out. The sample yields tens of thousands of clones, 97% seen once. The material sequenced was T cells isolated from PBMCs. The origin of the receptors is a human donor in good health.

In its sample, this clone was seen once. The chain couples TRBV6-5 to TRBJ1-2; D not certain. V gave up 5 bases and J gave up 1 base, with 8 bases separating them. Germline loops: CDR1 MNHEY, CDR2 SVGAGI. The CDR3 consists of 13 residues. Here the CDR3 reads CASSPQVNYGYTF. The DNA of the CDR3 is TGTGCCAGCAGTCCGCAGGTTAACTATGGCTACACCTTC.

V and J are TRBV4-3 and TRBJ2-1, with D perhaps TRBD1 (6 bases). Germline V gene sequence: CDR1 LGHNA, CDR2 YSLEER. With 0 bases removed from V and 7 bases from J, the gap between germline ends came to 16 bases. The CDR3 loop spans 16 amino acids. CDR3 sequence: CASSQDRGSTGNEQFF. The CDR3, as DNA: TGCGCCAGCAGCCAAGATAGGGGGTCGACGGGAAATGAGCAGTTCTTC.

The rearrangement links TRBV27 to TRBJ2-7; TRBD1 agrees at 9 bases. Unmatched junction bases numbered 2, after V lost 2 bases and J lost 3 bases. CDR3 length equals 14 residues. The V gene's germline CDR1 is MNHEY and CDR2 SMNVEV (reference sequence). The CDR3 here is CASSLGQGLYEQYF. The CDR3 bases are TGTGCCAGCAGTTTAGGACAGGGGCTCTACGAGCAGTACTTC.

The chain employs TRBV7-9 and TRBJ1-3; D gene unclear. The CDR3 consists of 15 residues. The germline V gene encodes CDR1 SEHNR and CDR2 FQNEAQ (reference sequence). The V end lost 1 base, the J end lost 2 bases, and 9 bases lay between the germline ends. The CDR3 region has the DNA TGTGCCAGCAGCTTAGAGCGGAGGGCTGGAAACACCATATATTTT. Translating it yields CASSLERRAGNTIYF.

The V call is TRBV5-1, the J call TRBJ1-3; 7 bases agree with TRBD1. CDR3 length: 14 residues. Germline V lookup: CDR1 SGHRS, CDR2 YFSETQ. The trim removed 5 bases at V and 4 bases at J, leaving 6 bases unmatched. The CDR3: CASRLDRDGNTIYF. CDR3 in DNA: TGCGCCAGCAGATTAGACAGGGACGGAAACACCATATATTTT.

V and J are TRBV29-1 and TRBJ2-3; TRBD2 matches 7 bases. The V segment lost 3 bases and the J segment 0 bases; nucleotides outside the gene matches: 6. This CDR3 has 15 residues. The V gene's germline CDR1 is SQVTM and CDR2 ANQGSEA. The CDR3 here is CSVDAAGASTDTQYF. The CDR3 DNA reads as TGCAGCGTTGATGCTGCGGGAGCTAGCACAGATACGCAGTATTTT.

The gene calls are TRBV2 and TRBJ1-2; TRBD1 might be the D (5 bases). Germline CDR1 is SNHLY and CDR2 is FYNNEI. V gave up 8 bases and J gave up 3 bases, with 10 bases separating them. The CDR3 totals 12 residues. The CDR3 DNA follows: TGTGCCAGCGGGGCAGGTGACTATGGCTACACCTTC. It encodes CASGAGDYGYTF.

The chain's CDR3 is CASSYPGQSEQFF. The CDR3 DNA sequence: TGTGCCAGCAGTTATCCCGGACAGAGTGAGCAGTTCTTC. The chain couples TRBV6-6 to TRBJ2-1, with TRBD1 as a possible D gene (6 bases). V dropped 3 bases and J dropped 9 bases, with 12 bases sitting between them. Germline V CDR1 and CDR2: MNHNY, SVGAGI (reference sequence). The length of the CDR3 is 13 residues.

This chain joins TRBV13 and TRBJ2-5; D is uncertain. The CDR3 has 12 residues. CDR1 is PRHDT, CDR2 FYEKMQ, per germline (reference sequence). V lost 1 base and J lost 5, with 5 bases in between. The DNA of the CDR3 is TGTGCCAGCAGCTTAGCATTTGAGACCCAGTACTTC. Residues: CASSLAFETQYF.

The chain carries TRBV18 and TRBJ2-7, with TRBD1 matching 9 bases. The CDR3 has 13 residues. The V segment lost 5 bases and the J segment 6 bases; nucleotides outside the gene matches: 5. Germline values: CDR1 KGHSH, CDR2 LQKENI. CDR3 sequence reads: CASSWDRVGEQYF. CDR3 bases: TGTGCCAGCTCATGGGACAGGGTTGGCGAGCAGTACTTC.

V is TRBV25-1 and J is TRBJ2-7; D possibly corresponds to TRBD1 (5 bases). Germline CDR1 is MGHDK and CDR2 is SYGVNS. The CDR3 totals 11 residues. Trimming cost V 7 bases and J 9 bases, with 13 bases left between them. Here the CDR3 DNA reads TGTGCCAGCACCCAAGGTACAGGGCAGTACTTC. Translated, it gives CASTQGTGQYF.

The chain uses TRBV27 and TRBJ2-7; D remains unclear. Per the germline V gene, CDR1 is MNHEY and CDR2 is SMNVEV (reference sequence). The CDR3 totals 13 residues. V was pared by 5 bases and J by 6 bases, with 14 bases between. The chain's CDR3 is CASSTTLFSEQYF. As DNA, the CDR3 is TGTGCCAGCAGTACGACTTTATTTTCCGAGCAGTACTTC.

The J gene is TRBJ1-1, the V gene TRBV27; no firm D call. V was clipped by 3 bases and J by 1 base, with 6 bases between them. CDR3 length equals 13 residues. Germline values: CDR1 MNHEY, CDR2 SMNVEV (reference sequence). In DNA, the CDR3 is TGTGCCAGCAGTTTCACACAGAACACTGAAGCTTTCTTT. It yields the protein CASSFTQNTEAFF.

Only one count was recorded for this clone. The rearrangement joins TRBV7-2 to TRBJ1-2, with D unclear. The length of the CDR3 is 14 residues. Trimming shortened V by 2 bases and J by 2 bases, and 9 bases separated the two germline ends. The germline gives CDR1 SGHTA, CDR2 FQGNSA. The CDR3 sequence is CASSLSSGNYGYTF. In DNA form, the CDR3 reads TGTGCCAGCAGCTTATCGTCAGGCAACTATGGCTACACCTTC.

The chain couples TRBV5-4 to TRBJ1-1; no reliable D call. The germline V and J ends were trimmed by 2 bases and 0 bases, with 8 bases remaining between them. CDR1 and CDR2 (germline): SGHNT, YYREEE (reference sequence). The CDR3 covers 14 residues. CDR3 in DNA: TGTGCCAGCAGCTTAGGAGCGGTGAACACTGAAGCTTTCTTT. Translating it yields CASSLGAVNTEAFF.

This chain uses TRBV15 with TRBJ2-5; a weak D match, TRBD2 (6 bases). Germline CDR1 reads LNHNV; CDR2 reads YYDKDF (reference sequence). The ends were cut back, 5 bases at V and 5 bases at J, with 18 bases in the middle. This CDR3 region has 15 residues. In DNA form, the CDR3 reads TGTGCCACCAGCCTTGGGGGGACGTCGGAGGAGACCCAGTACTTC. Translated, it gives CATSLGGTSEETQYF.

J is TRBJ2-7 and V is TRBV27; D ambiguous. Germline V lookup: CDR1 MNHEY, CDR2 SMNVEV (reference sequence). V was clipped by 4 bases and J by 3 bases, with 19 bases between them. The CDR3 covers 16 residues. The CDR3 spells CASSSPTTGGYYEQYF. CDR3 DNA sequence: TGTGCCAGCAGTTCCCCCACCACTGGCGGATACTACGAGCAGTACTTC.

This clone has just one count. V and J are TRBV15 and TRBJ1-2, with 8 bases identical to TRBD1. Germline V gene data show CDR1 as LNHNV and CDR2 as YYDKDF (reference sequence). Trimming removed 0 bases from V and 8 bases from J; junction bases left unmatched: 17. CDR3 length: 18 residues. The chain's CDR3 is CATSREEFSGRGHLGYTF. The CDR3 DNA reads TGTGCCACCAGCAGAGAGGAGTTTAGCGGCAGGGGGCATTTGGGCTACACCTTC.

CDR3 protein: CASSQGDTSGSLHEQFF. CDR3 bases: TGCGCCAGCAGCCAAGGAGACACTAGCGGGAGTCTCCATGAGCAGTTCTTC. This chain connects TRBV4-3 to TRBJ2-1, with 11 bases that match TRBD2. CDR3 size: 17 residues. J gave up 8 bases and V 1 base, and 10 bases lay outside the gene matches. Germline assignment: CDR1 LGHNA and CDR2 YSLEER.

This rearrangement joins TRBV29-1 to TRBJ1-2; no clear D gene. The CDR3 covers 11 residues. Germline V gene lookup returns CDR1 SQVTM and CDR2 ANQGSEA. V dropped 3 bases and J dropped 2 bases, with 4 bases sitting between them. CDR3 sequence: CSVDVNYGYTF. The CDR3 DNA follows: TGCAGCGTTGACGTGAACTATGGCTACACCTTC. Based on the CDR3 plus reference TRBV29-1 and TRBJ1-2, the full variable domain is SAVISQKPSRDICQRGTSLTIQCQVDSQVTMMFWYRQQPGQSLTLIATANQGSEATYESGFVIDKFPISRPNLTFSTLTVSNMSPEDSSIYLCSVDVNYGYTFGSGTRLTVV.

The rearrangement joins TRBV9 to TRBJ2-3, with 8 bases matching TRBD2. V lost 1 base and J lost 3; bases outside the gene matches: 10. The CDR3 runs to 17 residues. CDR1 and CDR2 from the germline V gene are SGDLS and YYNGEE. Written as DNA, the CDR3 is TGTGCCAGCAGCGTATCTGGCGGGAGGATGGAAACAGATACGCAGTATTTT. Its translation is CASSVSGGRMETDTQYF. The variable domain in full, completed from reference TRBV9 and TRBJ2-3, reads DSGVTQTPKHLITATGQRVTLRCSPRSGDLSVYWYQQSLDQGLQFLIQYYNGEERAKGNILERFSAQQFPDLHSELNLSSLELGDSALYFCASSVSGGRMETDTQYFGPGTRLTVL.

The chain has TRBV6-5 and TRBJ1-1; tentatively, D is TRBD1 (5 bases). Trimming removed 4 bases at V and 4 bases at J, with 7 bases between. CDR1 is MNHEY and CDR2 is SVGAGI in the germline V gene. This CDR3 is 12 amino acids long. Here the CDR3 reads CASSWGGTEAFF. In DNA, the CDR3 is TGTGCCAGCAGTTGGGGGGGCACTGAAGCTTTCTTT.

This clone was detected only once. This chain connects TRBV28 to TRBJ1-1; no clear D gene. Looked up from germline, CDR1 is MDHEN and CDR2 is SYDVKM. This CDR3 has 15 residues. The V end lost 5 bases, the J end lost 1 base, and 14 bases lay between the germline ends. This chain's CDR3 is CASSPLGGPNTEAFF. The CDR3 DNA follows: TGTGCCAGCAGTCCTTTAGGAGGGCCGAACACTGAAGCTTTCTTT.

This clone was recorded only once. The rearrangement uses TRBV10-1 and TRBJ2-1; tentative D call: TRBD2 (5 bases). This CDR3 contains 15 residues. CDR1 is WNHNN and CDR2 is SYGVQD in the germline V gene (reference sequence). V lost 5 bases and J 3 bases, leaving 14 bases between the germline ends. The CDR3 DNA sequence: TGCGCCAGCAGTCTAGTGGGAGTAGGCTACAATGAGCAGTTCTTC. It codes for CASSLVGVGYNEQFF.

The gene calls are TRBV27 and TRBJ2-5, with 7 bases fitting TRBD1. Germline CDR1 is MNHEY and CDR2 is SMNVEV (reference sequence). The junction had 3 bases not matched to a gene; V was cut back by 6 bases and J by 2 bases. The CDR3 runs to 13 residues. CDR3 nucleotides: TGTGCCAGCAGATCGACAGGGCAAGAGACCCAGTACTTC. Amino acids: CASRSTGQETQYF.

The gene calls are TRBV27 and TRBJ2-7; 8 bases are a match to TRBD2. The germline V gene encodes CDR1 MNHEY and CDR2 SMNVEV (reference sequence). There are 13 residues in the CDR3. V was pared by 7 bases and J by 3 bases, with 5 bases of the junction left unmatched. The CDR3, as DNA: TGTGCCAGCACCTCGGGGACTAGCTACGAGCAGTACTTC. It specifies CASTSGTSYEQYF.

The chain recombines TRBV28 with TRBJ2-1; D might be TRBD1 (5 bases). The V gene lost 5 bases and the J gene lost 4 bases, with 18 bases spanning the gap. The CDR3 is 16 amino acids. CDR1 and CDR2 (germline): MDHEN, SYDVKM. The CDR3 DNA reads as TGTGCCAGCAGTAACCTCAGGGATAGGCCATACAATGAGCAGTTCTTC. Amino acids: CASSNLRDRPYNEQFF.

The chain joins TRBV9 to TRBJ2-2, with D tentatively TRBD1 (5 bases). The CDR3 totals 16 residues. Germline V gene lookup returns CDR1 SGDLS and CDR2 YYNGEE. V lost 0 bases and J lost 1, with 10 bases in between. The CDR3 nucleotides read TGTGCCAGCAGCGTAGTTTCAGGGCTGAACACCGGGGAGCTGTTTTTT. Its translation: CASSVVSGLNTGELFF. Together with reference TRBV9 and TRBJ2-2, the CDR3 gives the full variable domain: DSGVTQTPKHLITATGQRVTLRCSPRSGDLSVYWYQQSLDQGLQFLIQYYNGEERAKGNILERFSAQQFPDLHSELNLSSLELGDSALYFCASSVVSGLNTGELFFGEGSRLTVL.

This sequence joins TRBV2 and TRBJ2-5; TRBD2 is a possible D gene (5 bases). In germline, CDR1 is SNHLY, CDR2 FYNNEI. Trimming pared 6 bases from V and 2 bases from J, leaving 13 bases between. This CDR3 is built from 14 residues. CDR3 DNA sequence: TGTGCCAGCAGCCAAATCGGGGTGCAAGAGACCCAGTACTTC. It codes for CASSQIGVQETQYF.

Notes on this clone: The junction departs from germline at one end; a sequencing error may be responsible. The J gene is TRBJ2-7, the V gene TRBV6-1; TRBD2 matches at 10 bases. CDR3 size: 15 residues. CDR1 is MNHNS, CDR2 SASEGT, per germline. CDR3 residues: CASSEAGGPLHEQYF. CDR3 bases: TGTGCCAGCAGCGAAGCGGGAGGGCCGTTGCACGAGCAGTACTTC.